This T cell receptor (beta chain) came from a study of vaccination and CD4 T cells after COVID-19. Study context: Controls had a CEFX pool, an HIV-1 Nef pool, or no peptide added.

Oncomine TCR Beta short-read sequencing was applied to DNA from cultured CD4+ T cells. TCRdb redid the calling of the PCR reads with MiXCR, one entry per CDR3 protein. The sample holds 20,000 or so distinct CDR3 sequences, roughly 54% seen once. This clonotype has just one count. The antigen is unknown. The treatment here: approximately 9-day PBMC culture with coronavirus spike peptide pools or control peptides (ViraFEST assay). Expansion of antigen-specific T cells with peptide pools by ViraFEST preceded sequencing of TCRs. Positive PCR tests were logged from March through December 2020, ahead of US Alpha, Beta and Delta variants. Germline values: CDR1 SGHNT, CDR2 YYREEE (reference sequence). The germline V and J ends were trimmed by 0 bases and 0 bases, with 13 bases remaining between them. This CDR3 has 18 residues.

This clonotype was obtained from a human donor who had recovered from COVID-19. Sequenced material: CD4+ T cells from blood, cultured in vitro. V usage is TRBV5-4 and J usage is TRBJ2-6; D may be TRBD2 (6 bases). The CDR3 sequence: CASSLGGVSDSGANVLTF. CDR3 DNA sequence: TGTGCCAGCAGCTTGGGGGGGGTGTCGGACTCTGGGGCCAACGTCCTGACTTTC. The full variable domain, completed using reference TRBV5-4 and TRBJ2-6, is ETGVTQSPTHLIKTRGQQVTLRCSSQSGHNTVSWYQQALGQGPQFIFQYYREEENGRGNFPPRFSGLQFPNYSSELNVNALELDDSALYLCASSLGGVSDSGANVLTFGAGSRLTVL.